These 21 T cell receptor beta chains were all obtained from the same sample, sequenced in a study of metastatic and nonmetastatic thyroid tumors. Patients underwent thyroid surgery, and none had received any treatment before it. TCRdb reanalyzed the PCR reads via MiXCR. The data hold approximately 15,000 clones, with around a third observed a single time. Specimen: tumor tissue. The receptors were sampled from a male donor with papillary thyroid cancer or a benign thyroid nodule (not recorded which). Some clones in this sample may be carry-over from other donors' samples.

The chain employs TRBV19 and TRBJ2-5, with 8 bases identical to TRBD2. The V gene's germline CDR1 is LNHDA and CDR2 SQIVND (reference sequence). CDR3 length: 14 residues. J was trimmed by 3 bases and V by 4 bases; bases with no gene match: 4. Written as DNA, the CDR3 is TGTGCCAGTAGTACCTCCGGGGGGGAAGAGACCCAGTACTTC. Encoded protein: CASSTSGGEETQYF.

This chain links TRBV11-1 with TRBJ2-7, with TRBD2 matching 13 bases. V was pared by 5 bases and J by 2 bases, with 9 bases of the junction left unmatched. The CDR3 runs to 17 residues. Germline V gene sequence: CDR1 SGHAT, CDR2 FQDESV (reference sequence). The CDR3 reads CASSPRTSGSHTYEQYF. In nucleotides, the CDR3 is TGTGCCAGCAGCCCGAGGACTAGCGGGAGCCACACCTACGAGCAGTACTTC.

This clone was seen a single time. This sequence joins TRBV7-2 and TRBJ2-7; the match to TRBD2 covers 9 bases. Germline V lookup: CDR1 SGHTA, CDR2 FQGNSA. V lost 6 bases and J lost 5; bases outside the gene matches: 8. The CDR3 sequence is 14 residues long. The CDR3 sequence: CASRGLAVGDEQYF. The DNA for the CDR3 is TGTGCCAGCAGGGGACTAGCCGTGGGGGACGAGCAGTACTTC. Filled out from reference TRBV7-2 and TRBJ2-7, the complete variable domain reads GAGVSQSPSNKVTEKGKDVELRCDPISGHTALYWYRQSLGQGLEFLIYFQGNSAPDKSGLPSDRFSAERTGGSVSTLTIQRTQQEDSAVYLCASRGLAVGDEQYFGPGTRLTVT.

The table lists this clone with many counts. This chain joins TRBV5-1 and TRBJ1-3; no firm D call. Germline CDR1 SGHRS, CDR2 YFSETQ. There are 15 residues in the CDR3. Trimming pared 0 bases from V and 2 bases from J, leaving 9 bases between. The CDR3 loop reads CASSLAVGTGNTIYF. CDR3 DNA: TGCGCCAGCAGCTTGGCTGTAGGGACTGGAAACACCATATATTTT.

The chain uses TRBV2 and TRBJ2-1; possible D gene TRBD1, 5 bases. The germline V gene has CDR1 SNHLY and CDR2 FYNNEI. V lost 5 bases and J 7 bases, leaving 6 bases between the germline ends. CDR3 length: 11 residues. CDR3 loop: CASSPGNEQFF. The CDR3 DNA follows: TGTGCCAGCAGTCCAGGGAATGAGCAGTTCTTC. The full variable domain, its missing parts supplied by reference TRBV2 and TRBJ2-1, is EPEVTQTPSHQVTQMGQEVILRCVPISNHLYFYWYRQILGQKVEFLVSFYNNEISEKSEIFDDQFSVERPDGSNFTLKIRSTKLEDSAMYFCASSPGNEQFFGPGTRLTVL.

This clone was seen many times. The chain joins TRBV5-1 to TRBJ1-1; the D is unclear. The CDR3 is made up of 13 amino acids. V was clipped by 3 bases and J by 4 bases, with 10 bases between them. The V gene's germline CDR1 is SGHRS and CDR2 YFSETQ. CDR3 nucleotide sequence: TGCGCCAGCAGCTCTCCGGCTGGCACTGAAGCTTTCTTT. It translates to CASSSPAGTEAFF.

The V and J genes are TRBV7-2 and TRBJ2-4; D remains ambiguous. This CDR3 contains 14 residues. V was clipped by 5 bases and J by 9 bases, with 17 bases between them. Looked up from germline, CDR1 is SGHTA and CDR2 is FQGNSA. CDR3 sequence: CASSPESQWVIQYF. CDR3 in DNA: TGTGCCAGCAGCCCCGAGTCCCAGTGGGTCATTCAGTACTTC.

The chain carries TRBV6-1 and TRBJ2-5, with 7 positions matching TRBD2. Trimming took 0 bases from V and 1 from J; bases not matched to a gene: 5. Per germline, CDR1 MNHNS and CDR2 SASEGT. This CDR3 comprises 16 residues. This chain's CDR3 is CASSEAAGVGQETQYF. CDR3 sequence (DNA): TGTGCCAGCAGTGAAGCGGCGGGAGTGGGCCAAGAGACCCAGTACTTC.

The rearrangement joins TRBV13 to TRBJ2-7; 8 nucleotides line up with TRBD2. Germline CDR1 reads PRHDT; CDR2 reads FYEKMQ (reference sequence). The CDR3 is 15 amino acids. With V trimmed by 3 bases and J by 6 bases, 10 bases remained unmatched. This chain's CDR3 is CASSFQRECLVEQYF. The CDR3 bases are TGTGCCAGCAGCTTTCAGCGGGAGTGCCTGGTCGAGCAGTACTTC.

This clone was observed many times. V and J are TRBV18 and TRBJ1-5, with D perhaps matching TRBD1 (5 bases). V lost 8 bases to trimming and J lost 1 base, with 9 bases between them. In germline, CDR1 is KGHSH, CDR2 LQKENI. The CDR3 loop spans 13 amino acids. CDR3 loop: CASRDGSNQPQHF. The CDR3 DNA reads TGTGCCAGCCGGGACGGGAGCAATCAGCCCCAGCATTTT.

This clone was detected many times. The chain couples TRBV19 to TRBJ2-1; 13 nucleotides agree with TRBD2. The germline V gene has CDR1 LNHDA and CDR2 SQIVND (reference sequence). V gave up 10 bases and J gave up 1 base; unmatched junction bases: 13. CDR3 length equals 18 residues. The CDR3 nucleotides are TGTGCCACCCAACGCGGGACTAGCGGGGCTGCGTCCTACAATGAGCAGTTCTTC. It is translated as CATQRGTSGAASYNEQFF.

This clone is categorized as medium-sized (0.01 to 0.1%). V and J are TRBV6-1 and TRBJ2-4, with no clear D. Trimming removed 7 bases from V and 4 bases from J, with 11 bases in between. The CDR3 loop spans 13 amino acids. Germline-derived CDR1 and CDR2 are MNHNS and SASEGT. DNA of the CDR3: TGTGCCAGCACCCCGCCGGCGAAAAACATTCAGTACTTC. The encoded protein is CASTPPAKNIQYF.

The chain uses TRBV18 and TRBJ2-5; TRBD1 aligns across 7 bases. V lost 3 bases to trimming and J lost 4 bases; unmatched junction nucleotides: 2. The CDR3 length is 13 residues. CDR1 KGHSH and CDR2 LQKENI come from the germline V gene. The CDR3: CASSPGQLETQYF. The CDR3 coding sequence is TGTGCCAGCTCACCGGGACAGTTAGAGACCCAGTACTTC.

V usage is TRBV9 and J usage is TRBJ2-2; D may be TRBD2 (6 bases). Germline-derived CDR1 and CDR2 are SGDLS and YYNGEE. The length of the CDR3 is 16 residues. Trimming pared 0 bases from V and 6 bases from J, leaving 15 bases between. The CDR3 bases are TGTGCCAGCAGCGTAGTGGTCCAGGGAGGTTCCGGGGAGCTGTTTTTT. This encodes CASSVVVQGGSGELFF.

A remark on this clone: This is likely a read error, given that the CDR3 carries no conserved phenylalanine or tryptophan at its end. V usage is TRBV6-1 and J usage is TRBJ1-2, with D perhaps TRBD1 (5 bases). Germline assignment: CDR1 MNHNS and CDR2 SASEGT. CDR3 length equals 13 residues. V was pared by 6 bases and J by 10 bases, with 18 bases between. CDR3 nucleotide sequence: TGTGCCAGCAGAGGGACTGGGGACGGGATCTACACCTGC. Protein sequence: CASRGTGDGIYTC.

The chain has TRBV5-1 and TRBJ2-7; possibly TRBD1 or TRBD2 for D (5 bases each). V was pared by 4 bases and J by 3 bases, with 14 bases between. This CDR3 is built from 14 residues. The germline V gene encodes CDR1 SGHRS and CDR2 YFSETQ. The CDR3 DNA is TGCGCCAGCAGCGCTGACAGTGACTACTACGAGCAGTACTTC. This codes for CASSADSDYYEQYF.

This clone was found many times. The gene calls are TRBV5-1 and TRBJ2-3, with D unclear. The V end lost 4 bases, the J end lost 6 bases, and 9 bases lay between the germline ends. Germline lookup yields CDR1 SGHRS and CDR2 YFSETQ. The CDR3 has 12 residues. The CDR3 DNA is TGCGCCAGCAGCCTCCTGGCGGATACGCAGTATTTT. It yields the protein CASSLLADTQYF.

This sequence joins TRBV5-1 and TRBJ2-3, with 7 bases identical to TRBD2. Germline V gene data show CDR1 as SGHRS and CDR2 as YFSETQ. Trimming removed 0 bases from V and 3 bases from J; junction bases left unmatched: 7. CDR3 length: 16 amino acids. CDR3 coding DNA: TGCGCCAGCAGCTTGGAGGGAGGGCATGTTACAGATACGCAGTATTTT. Translation gives CASSLEGGHVTDTQYF.

This clone was found many times. Being one base from a much bigger clone, this may be a read error. This chain uses TRBV27 with TRBJ1-2; D is uncertain. V was cut by 5 bases and J by 4 bases, with 11 bases left in between. CDR1 MNHEY and CDR2 SMNVEV come from the germline V gene (reference sequence). The CDR3 is made up of 13 amino acids. CDR3 protein: CASSSGVVYGYTF. In DNA form, the CDR3 reads TGTGCCAGCAGTAGTGGCGTAGTCTATGGCTACACCTTC.

This clone occurred a few times. The junction departs from the called germline gene at one end, perhaps through a read error. Written as DNA, the CDR3 is TGTGCCAGCAGTGAAAACAGCCTCCGGGCAACTAGCGGGCATGAGCAGAGCTTC. Residues: CASSENSLRATSGHEQSF. The V and J genes are TRBV6-1 and TRBJ2-1; 9 nucleotides line up with TRBD2. Germline V gene data show CDR1 as MNHNS and CDR2 as SASEGT. This CDR3 is 18 amino acids long.

This clone is judged medium-sized. The rearrangement joins TRBV28 to TRBJ1-1; 8 nucleotides match TRBD1. V dropped 4 bases and J dropped 1; count of bases not matched to a gene: 2. The CDR3 extends over 14 amino acids. Germline CDR1 is MDHEN and CDR2 is SYDVKM. CDR3 sequence reads: CASSWGTGNTEAFF. CDR3 in DNA: TGTGCCAGCAGTTGGGGGACAGGGAACACTGAAGCTTTCTTT.